The present entry profiles one T cell receptor beta chain with its context. The authors' processing: Estimates of nucleated cell counts were drawn from the amplification of reference gene primers. Generated by immunoSEQ multiplex PCR, the TCRdb table keeps only in-frame clones and is missing some. Clone size and the V and J calls come from that table; the DNA yielded D and trimming. The sample holds some 52,000 clones, about 90% seen once. This CDR3 region has 12 residues. Per the germline V gene, CDR1 is SGHVS and CDR2 is FNYEAQ. After removal of 2 bases from V and 7 bases from J, the junction contained 1 base not matched to a gene. The data are from a study of blood T cell repertoires in COVID-19. The overall study: The origin of the acute and convalescent COVID-19 samples was the United States, Italy and Spain. In each case, the material was cDNA or gDNA derived from T cells, B-cell-depleted T cells, or PBMCs.

This clonotype was obtained from a human donor in a cohort sampled during active COVID-19. Material: peripheral blood. The rearrangement uses TRBV7-6 and TRBJ2-7, with 8 bases aligning to TRBD2. For the CDR3, the DNA is TGTGCCAGCAGCTTAATAGCGGGGGAGCAGTACTTC. It is translated as CASSLIAGEQYF.